One and the same sample provided the 16 T cell receptor beta chains below, sequenced in a study of blood T cell repertoires in COVID-19. Generated by immunoSEQ multiplex PCR, the TCRdb table keeps only in-frame clones and is missing some. The sample consists of hundreds of thousands of clones, about 85% of them appearing once. Input material: PBMCs or T cells enriched from blood (not recorded which). These receptors all come from a man aged 35 to 55 who had recovered from COVID-19.

This chain uses TRBV9 with TRBJ1-1, with D uncertain. CDR1 is SGDLS and CDR2 is YYNGEE in the germline V gene. V lost 3 bases, J lost 6 bases, and 12 bases lay in between. The CDR3 sequence is 13 residues long. The CDR3 here is CASSAISSAEAFF. In DNA form, the CDR3 reads TGTGCCAGCAGCGCTATTAGCTCTGCTGAAGCTTTCTTT.

This clone is medium-sized (0.01 to 0.1%) by share. The chain employs TRBV6-2 or TRBV6-3 and TRBJ2-3; no reliable D call. Germline V lookup: CDR1 MNHEY, CDR2 SVGEGT. This CDR3 is built from 14 residues. V dropped 4 bases and J dropped 3 bases, with 11 bases sitting between them. The CDR3 region is CASSLEIGTDTQYF. For the CDR3, the DNA is TGTGCCAGCAGTTTGGAGATTGGGACAGATACGCAGTATTTT.

The chain couples TRBV5-1 to TRBJ2-7, with TRBD2 as a possible D gene (5 bases). Trimming took 1 base from V and 3 from J, leaving 5 bases between them. CDR1 is SGHRS, CDR2 YFSETQ, per germline. The CDR3 is 12 residues long. CDR3 region: CASSLTSYEQYF. The CDR3 DNA is TGCGCCAGCAGCTTGACTAGCTACGAGCAGTACTTC.

The chain recombines TRBV9 with TRBJ1-2; no definite D call. Germline CDR1 reads SGDLS; CDR2 reads YYNGEE. V was cut by 0 bases and J by 8 bases, with 5 bases left in between. The CDR3 is 11 amino acids. CDR3 in amino acids: CASSVGRGYTF. CDR3 DNA: TGTGCCAGCAGCGTAGGGCGGGGCTACACCTTC.

The genes are TRBV19 and TRBJ2-3; 12 nucleotides align to TRBD2. In germline, CDR1 is LNHDA, CDR2 SQIVND (reference sequence). CDR3 size: 15 residues. The V segment lost 6 bases and the J segment 6 bases; nucleotides outside the gene matches: 7. The CDR3 loop is CASSRTSGTVDTQYF. DNA for the CDR3: TGTGCCAGTAGCCGGACTAGCGGGACTGTGGATACGCAGTATTTT.

This chain connects TRBV5-1 to TRBJ2-3; 12 bases align to TRBD2. This CDR3 is built from 16 residues. CDR1 and CDR2 (germline): SGHRS, YFSETQ. Trimming at V came to 4 bases and at J to 1 base, leaving 4 bases not matched to a gene. The CDR3 DNA sequence: TGCGCCAGCAGCCCGGGGACTAGCGGGCGCACAGATACGCAGTATTTT. Residues: CASSPGTSGRTDTQYF. The variable domain in full, completed from reference TRBV5-1 and TRBJ2-3, reads KAGVTQTPRYLIKTRGQQVTLSCSPISGHRSVSWYQQTPGQGLQFLFEYFSETQRNKGNFPGRFSGRQFSNSRSEMNVSTLELGDSALYLCASSPGTSGRTDTQYFGPGTRLTVL.

This clone was seen only a few times. The chain couples TRBV4-2 to TRBJ1-2; a weak D match, TRBD1 (6 bases). Per germline, CDR1 LGHNA and CDR2 YNFKEQ. The V gene lost 4 bases and the J gene lost 2 bases, with 20 bases spanning the gap. The CDR3 covers 17 residues. The CDR3 loop is CASSLHPVGGRNYGYTF. The DNA of the CDR3 is TGTGCCAGCAGCCTCCATCCAGTGGGGGGGCGGAACTATGGCTACACCTTC.

V gene TRBV7-9 combines with J gene TRBJ1-5; 12 bases are a match to TRBD1. This CDR3 contains 17 residues. The germline V gene has CDR1 SEHNR and CDR2 FQNEAQ (reference sequence). The trim removed 2 bases at V and 5 bases at J, leaving 7 bases unmatched. The CDR3 here is CASSLPPGQGADQPQHF. The CDR3 coding sequence is TGTGCCAGCAGCTTACCGCCGGGACAGGGGGCCGATCAGCCCCAGCATTTT.

The chain has TRBV12-3 or TRBV12-4 and TRBJ1-1; D gene ambiguous. CDR3 length equals 10 residues. V was cut by 9 bases and J by 2 bases, with 4 bases left in between. CDR3 nucleotide sequence: TGTGCCAGTAAAAACACTGAAGCTTTCTTT. It translates to CASKNTEAFF.

V gene TRBV5-1 combines with J gene TRBJ1-3; 7 bases are shared with TRBD1. CDR3 length: 15 residues. Germline V gives CDR1 SGHRS, CDR2 YFSETQ. Trimming cost V 4 bases and J 0 bases; bases outside gene matches: 4. This chain's CDR3 is CASSQGDLSGNTIYF. The CDR3 bases are TGCGCCAGCAGCCAGGGGGACCTCTCTGGAAACACCATATATTTT.

The chain joins TRBV5-1 to TRBJ1-6, with a possible D match to TRBD1 (5 bases). V was shortened by 2 bases and J by 9 bases, with 12 bases between the two germline ends. Germline loops: CDR1 SGHRS, CDR2 YFSETQ. There are 14 residues in the CDR3. The CDR3 nucleotides read TGCGCCAGCAGCTTCAGGGTCACAGGTTCACCCCTCCACTTT. This encodes CASSFRVTGSPLHF.

This clone was seen a single time. V usage is TRBV7-3 and J usage is TRBJ2-3, with D possibly TRBD1 on 6 matching bases. Germline CDR1 reads SGHTA; CDR2 reads FQGTGA. This CDR3 is 17 amino acids long. V shed 4 bases and J shed 1 base, with 18 bases lying between them. CDR3 protein: CASSSIGQLGGTDTQYF. In nucleotides, the CDR3 is TGTGCCAGCAGCTCGATAGGACAGCTAGGGGGCACAGATACGCAGTATTTT.

The V and J genes are TRBV9 and TRBJ2-3; 13 bases agree with TRBD2. Germline loops: CDR1 SGDLS, CDR2 YYNGEE. Trimming at V came to 1 base and at J to 6 bases, leaving 11 bases not matched to a gene. The CDR3 is 18 residues long. CDR3 sequence reads: CASSVSWTSGRGMDTQYF. The CDR3 DNA reads as TGTGCCAGCAGCGTAAGTTGGACTAGCGGGAGAGGTATGGATACGCAGTATTTT.

The rearrangement uses TRBV19 and TRBJ2-7, with a possible D match to TRBD2 (6 bases). This CDR3 is built from 13 residues. V was clipped by 3 bases and J by 2 bases, with 8 bases between them. Germline CDR1 and CDR2: LNHDA and SQIVND (reference sequence). The CDR3 sequence: CASSIRGTYEQYF. CDR3 in DNA: TGTGCCAGTAGTATTCGGGGGACCTACGAGCAGTACTTC.

The chain is built from TRBV5-4 and TRBJ1-6; D not certain. This CDR3 region has 12 residues. Germline lookup yields CDR1 SGHNT and CDR2 YYREEE (reference sequence). Deletions cut 4 bases from V and 9 bases from J, with 8 bases between. The CDR3 loop is CASSEGGSPLHF. CDR3 DNA: TGTGCCAGCAGCGAGGGTGGTTCACCCCTCCACTTT.

This clone was detected once. V gene TRBV6-6 combines with J gene TRBJ2-5; D gene ambiguous. CDR1 is MNHNY, CDR2 SVGAGI, per germline (reference sequence). The CDR3 loop spans 13 amino acids. V gave up 2 bases and J gave up 2 bases, with 6 bases separating them. The CDR3 sequence: CASSYHKQETQYF. The CDR3 DNA sequence: TGTGCCAGCAGTTACCACAAACAAGAGACCCAGTACTTC.